This T cell receptor (beta chain) was sequenced for a study of CD8+ T cells in alopecia areata. Treatment: oral pan-JAK inhibitor, 5-10 mg twice daily. Sorting of CD4+ and CD8+ T cells was performed on PBMCs. Findings and caveats of the study: Tofacitinib significantly brought down scalp clonality and expanded CD8+ clones among top 100. Sequencing of scalp tissue also captures the resident alphabeta T cells of normal skin.

This clone was recorded only once. Its antigen is as yet unknown. Following RNA extraction, reverse transcription yielded cDNA that acted as the sequencing template. Using immunoSEQ multiplex PCR, the repertoire was profiled, and TCRdb retains in-frame clones only, with some absent. The table includes more than 150,000 clones, 40% to 65% detected once. The specimen comprised CD8+ T cells sorted from blood, sampled between weeks 51 and 54, from a patient treated with tofacitinib. The sequence was obtained from a human donor with alopecia areata.

CDR3 loop: CASSSTRGDTQYF. DNA for the CDR3: TGTGCCAGCAGCTCTACAAGAGGAGATACGCAGTATTTT. This chain connects TRBV5-4 to TRBJ2-3; D ambiguous. This CDR3 spans 13 amino acids. CDR1 and CDR2 (germline): SGHNT, YYREEE (reference sequence). The V end was cut by 3 bases, the J end by 5 bases, with 10 bases between.